A single sample is the source of the 17 T cell receptor beta chains below, sequenced in a study of neurological immune-mediated disorders. TCRdb re-analysed the 5' RACE reads in MiXCR, keeping a single row per CDR3 protein. The data hold about 30,000 distinct CDR3 sequences, with 10% to 15% observed a single time. The sample taken for sequencing was PBMCs. The receptor set was obtained from a man aged 55 to 70 in good health.

There are many counts of this clonotype. The chain links TRBV28 to TRBJ1-1, with no clear D. This CDR3 contains 14 residues. The germline CDR1 and CDR2 sequences are MDHEN and SYDVKM. With 10 bases removed from V and 1 base from J, the gap between germline ends came to 16 bases. The CDR3 sequence: CATEAGTANTEAFF. The CDR3 DNA reads TGTGCCACCGAAGCCGGTACAGCGAACACTGAAGCTTTCTTT.

This clonotype has ten or more counts. The CDR3 sequence is CSARTGGPSGQFF. CDR3 bases: TGCAGCGCCAGGACAGGGGGCCCCTCAGGGCAGTTCTTC. The V gene is TRBV29-1, the J gene TRBJ2-1, with TRBD1 matching 11 bases. Germline V lookup: CDR1 SQVTM, CDR2 ANQGSEA. CDR3 length: 13 residues. J gave up 12 bases and V 7 bases, and 11 bases lay outside the gene matches.

As regards this clonotype: A much larger clone sits a single nucleotide away, making a read error possible. DNA of the CDR3: TGTGCCAGCACCCGGTGGAGCGAAGAGACCCAGTACTTC. Translating it yields CASTRWSEETQYF. V and J are TRBV6-1 and TRBJ2-5; no firm D call. Germline loops: CDR1 MNHNS, CDR2 SASEGT. Trimming stripped 7 bases from V and 3 bases from J, with 12 bases between. The CDR3 sequence is 13 residues long.

This clonotype was seen repeatedly, ten times or more. The chain has TRBV9 and TRBJ1-5, with D unresolved. Trimming removed 4 bases from V and 0 bases from J, with 11 bases in between. This CDR3 is 15 amino acids long. Germline V lookup: CDR1 SGDLS, CDR2 YYNGEE. The CDR3: CASSQTPYSNQPQHF. The CDR3 nucleotides are TGTGCCAGCAGCCAAACCCCTTATAGCAATCAGCCCCAGCATTTT.

In its sample, this clonotype is medium-sized. The chain links TRBV12-3 or TRBV12-4 to TRBJ1-1, with D perhaps matching TRBD1 (5 bases). V lost 6 bases and J lost 0, with 11 bases in between. CDR3 size: 14 residues. The CDR3 coding sequence is TGTGCCAGCAGCCCTGGGGCAGTGAACACTGAAGCTTTCTTT. It yields the protein CASSPGAVNTEAFF.

This clonotype was observed at least ten times. The chain has TRBV7-2 and TRBJ2-1; TRBD2 matches 7 bases. CDR1 SGHTA and CDR2 FQGNSA come from the germline V gene. Trimming cost V 2 bases and J 3 bases; bases outside gene matches: 4. The CDR3 totals 15 residues. The CDR3 DNA reads TGTGCCAGCAGCTTAATGAGCGGGGTCTACAATGAGCAGTTCTTC. Its protein product is CASSLMSGVYNEQFF. The variable domain in full, with the rest retrieved from reference TRBV7-2 and TRBJ2-1, is GAGVSQSPSNKVTEKGKDVELRCDPISGHTALYWYRQSLGQGLEFLIYFQGNSAPDKSGLPSDRFSAERTGGSVSTLTIQRTQQEDSAVYLCASSLMSGVYNEQFFGPGTRLTVL.

Ten or more counts support this clonotype. The chain couples TRBV10-2 to TRBJ1-5; D gene ambiguous. Germline V lookup: CDR1 WSHSY, CDR2 SAAADI. Between the trimmed V and J ends, which lost 2 bases and 9 bases, there was a span of 5 bases. The CDR3 extends over 11 amino acids. In nucleotides, the CDR3 is TGCGCCAGCAGTGAGGGAGGGCCCCAGCATTTT. Its protein product is CASSEGGPQHF.

Comments on this clonotype: It may be a read error: a sequence one base away is much more abundant. The chain carries TRBV27 and TRBJ2-3, with 11 positions matching TRBD2. The CDR3 runs 16 residues. Germline V lookup: CDR1 MNHEY, CDR2 SMNVEV (reference sequence). CDR3 sequence reads: CASRPRLAGSTDKQYF. As DNA, the CDR3 is TGTGCCAGCAGGCCACGACTAGCGGGAAGCACAGATAAGCAGTATTTT.

Many counts were recorded for this clonotype. CDR3: CASSLAGTQSEQYF. The CDR3 DNA is TGTGCCAGCAGCTTAGCAGGGACACAAAGCGAGCAGTACTTC. The chain links TRBV7-2 to TRBJ2-7, with D possibly matching TRBD1 (6 bases). Germline V CDR1 and CDR2: SGHTA, FQGNSA. V was clipped by 0 bases and J by 6 bases, with 12 bases between them. There are 14 residues in the CDR3. Together with reference TRBV7-2 and TRBJ2-7, the CDR3 gives the full variable domain: GAGVSQSPSNKVTEKGKDVELRCDPISGHTALYWYRQSLGQGLEFLIYFQGNSAPDKSGLPSDRFSAERTGGSVSTLTIQRTQQEDSAVYLCASSLAGTQSEQYFGPGTRLTVT.

About this clonotype: The junction does not match germline at one end; this may be a read error. The chain has TRBV20-1 and TRBJ2-6, with D possibly being TRBD1 or TRBD2 (5 bases each). The CDR3 contains 14 residues. Germline assignment: CDR1 DFQATT and CDR2 SNEGSKA (reference sequence). The CDR3 spells CSTSKSSGANFLTF. The CDR3 DNA is TGCAGTACTAGTAAGAGCTCTGGGGCCAACTTCCTGACTTTC.

This clonotype was detected ten times or more. The chain has TRBV7-8 and TRBJ1-4; D is ambiguous. Trimming took 2 bases from V and 6 from J, leaving 13 bases between them. This CDR3 is built from 15 residues. CDR1 SGHVS and CDR2 FQNEAQ come from the germline V gene. DNA for the CDR3: TGTGCCAGCAGCTTATTGGCGCAGCCGCATGAAAAACTGTTTTTT. It yields the protein CASSLLAQPHEKLFF.

V is TRBV7-3 and J is TRBJ2-7; D is unresolved. Germline CDR1 and CDR2: SGHTA and FQGTGA. The CDR3 is made up of 17 amino acids. Trimming shortened V by 1 base and J by 0 bases, and 16 bases separated the two germline ends. The DNA of the CDR3 is TGTGCCAGCAGCTTAATAGTGGGTCAGAAACCCTCCTACGAGCAGTACTTC. This translates into CASSLIVGQKPSYEQYF.

This clonotype was seen many times. The chain is built from TRBV7-2 and TRBJ2-7; 8 bases fit TRBD2. CDR1 and CDR2 (germline): SGHTA, FQGNSA. The CDR3 is made up of 18 amino acids. After removal of 2 bases from V and 2 bases from J, the junction contained 14 bases not matched to a gene. The CDR3 region is CASSLPLGRLANTYEQYF. DNA of the CDR3: TGTGCCAGCAGCTTACCGCTTGGGAGACTAGCGAACACCTACGAGCAGTACTTC.

This clonotype was detected ten times or more. The chain links TRBV7-9 to TRBJ2-1; D is unresolved. With 5 bases removed from V and 12 bases from J, the gap between germline ends came to 11 bases. The CDR3 covers 11 residues. Germline loops: CDR1 SEHNR, CDR2 FQNEAQ (reference sequence). The CDR3 is CASSVLGGQFF. The CDR3 DNA reads as TGTGCCAGCAGCGTACTCGGTGGGCAGTTCTTC.

This clonotype was recorded at least ten times. The gene calls are TRBV20-1 and TRBJ2-3; D gene uncertain. The CDR3 sequence is 14 residues long. V dropped 4 bases and J dropped 0 bases, with 11 bases sitting between them. Germline-derived CDR1 and CDR2 are DFQATT and SNEGSKA (reference sequence). CDR3 residues: CSAKVPASTDTQYF. The CDR3 nucleotides read TGCAGTGCTAAAGTCCCCGCTAGCACAGATACGCAGTATTTT.

This clonotype has a count of ten or more. The chain links TRBV28 to TRBJ2-1; D perhaps matches TRBD2 (5 bases). The length of the CDR3 is 16 residues. Trimming shortened V by 2 bases and J by 0 bases, and 11 bases separated the two germline ends. CDR1 MDHEN and CDR2 SYDVKM come from the germline V gene. The chain's CDR3 is CASSLEGKSSYNEQFF. Here the CDR3 DNA reads TGTGCCAGCAGTTTAGAGGGTAAGAGCTCCTACAATGAGCAGTTCTTC.

At least ten counts were recorded for this clonotype. This chain uses TRBV10-3 with TRBJ1-1; a possible D gene is TRBD1 (6 bases). Germline CDR1 ENHRY, CDR2 SYGVKD. Deletions cut 10 bases from V and 1 base from J, with 16 bases between. The CDR3 covers 14 residues. This CDR3 is CATFSGTQNTEAFF. CDR3 nucleotide sequence: TGTGCCACCTTCTCCGGGACACAGAACACTGAAGCTTTCTTT.